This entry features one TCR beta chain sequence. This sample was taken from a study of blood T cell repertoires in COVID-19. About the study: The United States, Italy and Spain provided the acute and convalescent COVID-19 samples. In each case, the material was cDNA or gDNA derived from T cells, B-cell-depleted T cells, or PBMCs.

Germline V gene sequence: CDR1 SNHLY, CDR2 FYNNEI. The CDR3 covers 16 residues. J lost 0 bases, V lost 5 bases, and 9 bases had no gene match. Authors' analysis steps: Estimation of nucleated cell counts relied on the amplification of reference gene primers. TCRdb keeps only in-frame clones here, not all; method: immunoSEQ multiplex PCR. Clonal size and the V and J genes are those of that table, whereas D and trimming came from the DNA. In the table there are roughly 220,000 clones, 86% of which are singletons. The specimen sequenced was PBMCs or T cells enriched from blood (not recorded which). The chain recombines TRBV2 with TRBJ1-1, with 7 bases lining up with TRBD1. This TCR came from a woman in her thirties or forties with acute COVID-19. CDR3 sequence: CASSRQGEGVNTEAFF. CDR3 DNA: TGTGCCAGCAGTCGACAGGGTGAGGGGGTGAACACTGAAGCTTTCTTT.